Below are 23 T cell receptor beta chains sequenced from a single sample in a study of cytomegalovirus exposure and HLA in healthy donors. TCRdb's table, derived via immunoSEQ multiplex PCR, lists solely in-frame clones and lacks some. This sample yields 130,000 to 150,000 clones, of which 80% to 95% are seen a single time; about 0.64% belongs to the top ten. Sequencing was carried out using PBMCs. These receptors all come from a man between 18 and 35 years old in good health and CMV-seronegative.

V and J are TRBV27 and TRBJ1-1; possibly TRBD1 for D (5 bases). The germline gives CDR1 MNHEY, CDR2 SMNVEV (reference sequence). The CDR3 is 15 amino acids. Trimming left V 2 bases short and J 6 bases short, with 16 bases between. CDR3 nucleotide sequence: TGTGCCAGCAGTTTACGGTTTGTGGGGGAGGCTGAAGCTTTCTTT. This codes for CASSLRFVGEAEAFF.

This chain joins TRBV5-6 and TRBJ2-2, with unresolved D. Looked up from germline, CDR1 is SGHDT and CDR2 is YYEEEE. The V end was cut by 4 bases, the J end by 3 bases, with 7 bases between. CDR3 length: 13 residues. DNA for the CDR3: TGTGCCAGCAGCCACATATACACCGGGGAGCTGTTTTTT. Its protein is CASSHIYTGELFF.

This sequence joins TRBV12-5 and TRBJ1-1; 11 nucleotides match TRBD1. The CDR3 sequence is 16 residues long. Losses at the gene ends were 5 bases for V and 1 base for J; bases not matched to a gene: 6. Germline assignment: CDR1 LGHNT and CDR2 FRNRAP. The CDR3 DNA reads TGTGCTAGTGGTGGGGGACAGGGGGTAGGGAACACTGAAGCTTTCTTT. It codes for CASGGGQGVGNTEAFF.

This chain joins TRBV30 and TRBJ2-3, with D possibly being TRBD2 (6 bases). The CDR3 extends over 16 amino acids. Germline V gene lookup returns CDR1 GTSNPN and CDR2 SVGIG (reference sequence). The ends were cut back, 3 bases at V and 1 base at J, with 17 bases in the middle. CDR3 in DNA: TGTGCCTGGAGGTCGTTCGGCGGGACGGGCACAGATACGCAGTATTTT. Residues: CAWRSFGGTGTDTQYF.

The genes are TRBV27 and TRBJ2-7, with 11 bases matching TRBD1. The CDR3 sequence is 14 residues long. With V trimmed by 6 bases and J by 3 bases, 4 bases remained unmatched. Germline V CDR1 and CDR2: MNHEY, SMNVEV (reference sequence). CDR3 DNA: TGTGCCAGCAGATCCGGGACAGGGGGCTACGAGCAGTACTTC. Protein: CASRSGTGGYEQYF.

This CDR3 is CASSWGGASSYNEQFF. The CDR3 DNA follows: TGTGCCAGCAGCTGGGGGGGCGCGAGCTCCTACAATGAGCAGTTCTTC. The chain recombines TRBV11-2 with TRBJ2-1; D is perhaps TRBD2 (7 bases). The CDR3 loop spans 16 amino acids. CDR1 is SGHAT and CDR2 is FQNNGV in the germline V gene. The V end lost 4 bases, the J end lost 0 bases, and 13 bases lay between the germline ends. The entire variable domain, with the rest obtained from reference TRBV11-2 and TRBJ2-1, is as follows: EAGVAQSPRYKIIEKRQSVAFWCNPISGHATLYWYQQILGQGPKLLIQFQNNGVVDDSQLPKDRFSAERLKGVDSTLKIQPAKLEDSAVYLCASSWGGASSYNEQFFGPGTRLTVL.

This clone was seen just once. The chain links TRBV30 to TRBJ1-2; possible D gene TRBD1, 6 bases. Trimming shortened V by 4 bases and J by 3 bases, and 12 bases separated the two germline ends. Germline loops: CDR1 GTSNPN, CDR2 SVGIG (reference sequence). The CDR3 sequence is 13 residues long. CDR3 in DNA: TGTGCCTGGACCCAGGACAGTCACTATGGCTACACCTTC. This gives the protein CAWTQDSHYGYTF.

The chain has TRBV5-6 and TRBJ2-5, with 14 bases identical to TRBD2. CDR3 length: 15 residues. Germline CDR1 reads SGHDT; CDR2 reads YYEEEE. Trimming at V came to 2 bases and at J to 4 bases, leaving 1 base not matched to a gene. The CDR3 DNA is TGTGCCAGCAGCTTCGGACTAGCGGGGGGAGAGACCCAGTACTTC. This encodes CASSFGLAGGETQYF. Full variable domain (outside the CDR3, taken from reference TRBV5-6 and TRBJ2-5): DAGVTQSPTHLIKTRGQQVTLRCSPKSGHDTVSWYQQALGQGPQFIFQYYEEEERQRGNFPDRFSGHQFPNYSSELNVNALLLGDSALYLCASSFGLAGGETQYFGPGTRLLVL.

CDR3 sequence (DNA): TGTGCCAGCAATCCCATCCCACAGGGACAAGCTTTCTTT. Residues: CASNPIPQGQAFF. The rearrangement uses TRBV6-1 and TRBJ1-1; D is possibly TRBD1 (6 bases). CDR1 and CDR2 (germline): MNHNS, SASEGT. Trimming took off 7 bases at V and 9 bases at J, with 18 bases between the two ends. This CDR3 is built from 13 residues.

The CDR3 DNA reads as TGTGCCAGCAGTTCCAAGACGGCGGCTAATGAAAAACTGTTTTTT. This gives the protein CASSSKTAANEKLFF. This chain joins TRBV6-5 and TRBJ1-4; D gene unclear. Germline V gene data show CDR1 as MNHEY and CDR2 as SVGAGI. V gave up 4 bases and J gave up 3 bases, with 12 bases separating them. This CDR3 has 15 residues.

This chain joins TRBV5-5 and TRBJ1-2; 7 bases match TRBD1. Per germline, CDR1 SGHKS and CDR2 YYEKEE (reference sequence). Trimming took 3 bases from V and 2 from J; bases not matched to a gene: 4. The CDR3 has 14 amino acids. This CDR3 reads CASSWGQTNYGYTF. CDR3 coding DNA: TGTGCCAGCAGCTGGGGACAGACCAACTATGGCTACACCTTC.

The gene calls are TRBV19 and TRBJ2-2, with 8 bases that match TRBD1. There are 12 residues in the CDR3. Trimming took 3 bases from V and 15 from J; bases not matched to a gene: 6. Germline V lookup: CDR1 LNHDA, CDR2 SQIVND (reference sequence). CDR3 region: CASSITGQALFF. The DNA for the CDR3 is TGTGCCAGTAGTATTACGGGACAGGCTTTGTTTTTT. Complete variable domain (other parts from reference TRBV19 and TRBJ2-2): DGGITQSPKYLFRKEGQNVTLSCEQNLNHDAMYWYRQDPGQGLRLIYYSQIVNDFQKGDIAEGYSVSREKKESFPLTVTSAQKNPTAFYLCASSITGQALFFGEGSRLTVL.

The gene calls are TRBV6-5 and TRBJ1-4, with a possible D match to TRBD1 (5 bases). V lost 11 bases, J lost 0 bases, and 13 bases lay in between. This CDR3 is built from 14 residues. Germline V gene sequence: CDR1 MNHEY, CDR2 SVGAGI. This CDR3 is CASGGGATNEKLFF. Written as DNA, the CDR3 is TGTGCCTCAGGTGGGGGGGCAACTAATGAAAAACTGTTTTTT.

This clone was observed once. The rearrangement links TRBV9 to TRBJ1-1; possible D gene TRBD1, 5 bases. The CDR3 runs 15 residues. Looked up from germline, CDR1 is SGDLS and CDR2 is YYNGEE. The ends were cut back, 0 bases at V and 8 bases at J, with 17 bases in the middle. The CDR3 bases are TGTGCCAGCAGCGTAGTCTGGGGGGAGTCTCTGGAAGCTTTCTTT. Translated: CASSVVWGESLEAFF.

The rearrangement links TRBV29-1 to TRBJ1-2, with D perhaps matching TRBD1 (6 bases). This CDR3 contains 12 residues. Trimming took off 5 bases at V and 13 bases at J, with 20 bases between the two ends. CDR1 is SQVTM and CDR2 is ANQGSEA in the germline V gene. The CDR3: CSVRWQGSTVTF. The DNA of the CDR3 is TGCAGCGTTCGCTGGCAGGGGTCTACGGTCACCTTC.

The rearrangement joins TRBV28 to TRBJ1-1; D not resolved. This CDR3 is built from 15 residues. V dropped 3 bases and J dropped 0 bases, with 11 bases sitting between them. The germline V gene encodes CDR1 MDHEN and CDR2 SYDVKM. The CDR3 sequence: CASSFPVRMNTEAFF. Here the CDR3 DNA reads TGTGCCAGCAGTTTCCCGGTTCGCATGAACACTGAAGCTTTCTTT.

The rearrangement joins TRBV27 to TRBJ2-1, with TRBD1 matching 7 bases. This CDR3 spans 17 amino acids. V shed 5 bases and J 3 bases; nucleotides not matched to a gene: 13. Looked up from germline, CDR1 is MNHEY and CDR2 is SMNVEV (reference sequence). The CDR3 nucleotides read TGTGCCAGCAGTCCACTTGAGACAGGGTTGGACTACAATGAGCAGTTCTTC. Amino acids: CASSPLETGLDYNEQFF.

This chain links TRBV30 with TRBJ2-7; TRBD1 matches 9 bases. V lost 4 bases and J lost 2; bases outside the gene matches: 3. Looked up from germline, CDR1 is GTSNPN and CDR2 is SVGIG (reference sequence). This CDR3 contains 13 residues. CDR3 nucleotides: TGTGCCTGGAACGGGGACAGGGCCTACGAGCAGTACTTC. It specifies CAWNGDRAYEQYF.

The CDR3 sequence: CASSHPRAGLSSGNTIYF. CDR3 coding DNA: TGCGCCAGCAGCCATCCTCGGGCAGGACTTTCCTCTGGAAACACCATATATTTT. This chain joins TRBV4-1 and TRBJ1-3; D is uncertain. This CDR3 is 18 amino acids long. Germline CDR1 reads MGHRA; CDR2 reads YSYEKL. The V end was cut by 3 bases, the J end by 0 bases, with 18 bases between.

The chain couples TRBV5-1 to TRBJ1-2, with 12 bases aligning to TRBD1. V was pared by 4 bases and J by 4 bases, with 5 bases of the junction left unmatched. The CDR3 has 15 residues. Germline values: CDR1 SGHRS, CDR2 YFSETQ. The DNA for the CDR3 is TGCGCCAGCAGCAAAGGGACAGGGGGCGTCTATGGCTACACCTTC. It translates to CASSKGTGGVYGYTF.

The chain is built from TRBV18 and TRBJ2-7, with D hard to call. Per the germline V gene, CDR1 is KGHSH and CDR2 is LQKENI. CDR3 length equals 13 residues. V lost 0 bases, J lost 5 bases, and 8 bases lay in between. The DNA of the CDR3 is TGTGCCAGCTCACCACCCGGCGCGGACGAGCAGTACTTC. Protein: CASSPPGADEQYF.

The J gene is TRBJ2-1, the V gene TRBV5-1, with D tentatively TRBD1 (5 bases). Deletions cut 5 bases from V and 8 bases from J, with 11 bases between. CDR1 is SGHRS, CDR2 YFSETQ, per germline. The CDR3 sequence is 12 residues long. CDR3: CASRIQEYEQFF. The DNA for the CDR3 is TGCGCCAGCAGGATACAGGAGTATGAGCAGTTCTTC.

The chain is built from TRBV20-1 and TRBJ2-3; D is uncertain. The CDR3 is 10 amino acids. With 5 bases removed from V and 5 bases from J, the gap between germline ends came to 5 bases. The germline V gene has CDR1 DFQATT and CDR2 SNEGSKA (reference sequence). DNA for the CDR3: TGCAGTGCTTACAGAGATACGCAGTATTTT. Amino acid sequence: CSAYRDTQYF.